Following are 25 T cell receptor beta chains from one sample sequenced in a study of blood T cell repertoires in COVID-19. Data came from immunoSEQ multiplex PCR; TCRdb stores just in-frame clones and leaves some out. The sample has tens of thousands of clones; 75% to 85% are singletons. The sample was peripheral blood. These receptors were taken from a woman aged 60-75 years with acute or convalescent COVID-19.

This chain's CDR3 is CSVDSSGNTIYF. CDR3 coding DNA: TGCAGCGTAGACAGCTCTGGAAACACCATATATTTT. The chain recombines TRBV29-1 with TRBJ1-3; perhaps TRBD1 as D (5 bases). This CDR3 comprises 12 residues. V was trimmed by 6 bases and J by 0 bases, leaving 6 bases between them. Germline V lookup: CDR1 SQVTM, CDR2 ANQGSEA.

V gene TRBV19 combines with J gene TRBJ2-1, with a weak D call TRBD1 (5 bases). This CDR3 spans 13 amino acids. Germline CDR1 reads LNHDA; CDR2 reads SQIVND (reference sequence). V shed 8 bases and J shed 7 bases, with 15 bases lying between them. The CDR3 DNA follows: TGTGCCAGTGCCGAAGGGGTCTGGAATGAGCAGTTCTTC. Residues: CASAEGVWNEQFF.

This chain links TRBV3-1 (or the pseudogene TRBV3-2) with TRBJ2-3, with D unclear. V was pared by 4 bases and J by 1 base, with 3 bases between. The germline CDR1 and CDR2 sequences are LGHDT and YNNKEL (reference sequence). This CDR3 is built from 12 residues. The CDR3 DNA reads TGTGCCAGCAGCCCGGGCACAGATACGCAGTATTTT. It is translated as CASSPGTDTQYF.

This clone has a handful of counts. V is TRBV6-2 or TRBV6-3 and J is TRBJ2-7; the D gene is possibly TRBD2 (6 bases). V lost 0 bases and J 4 bases, leaving 16 bases between the germline ends. CDR3 length: 16 amino acids. CDR1 and CDR2 (germline): MNHEY, SVGEGT. CDR3: CASSYSVTSPPYEQYF. Here the CDR3 DNA reads TGTGCCAGCAGTTACTCGGTAACTAGCCCTCCTTACGAGCAGTACTTC.

This clone has a count of ten or more. This CDR3 is CASEGVTPYEQYF. CDR3 DNA sequence: TGTGCCAGCGAAGGAGTGACTCCCTACGAGCAGTACTTC. This rearrangement joins TRBV7-8 to TRBJ2-7; D unresolved. The CDR3 spans 13 residues. Trimming removed 8 bases at V and 2 bases at J, with 13 bases between. Germline V gene data show CDR1 as SGHVS and CDR2 as FQNEAQ.

V usage is TRBV5-1 and J usage is TRBJ2-1; 7 positions agree with TRBD1. V shed 0 bases and J 5 bases; nucleotides not matched to a gene: 5. Germline assignment: CDR1 SGHRS and CDR2 YFSETQ. The CDR3 totals 15 residues. CDR3 in amino acids: CASSLGVGTDNEQFF. The CDR3 region has the DNA TGCGCCAGCAGCTTGGGGGTCGGGACAGACAATGAGCAGTTCTTC.

The chain uses TRBV5-1 and TRBJ1-1, with D possibly matching TRBD1 (6 bases). Between the trimmed V and J ends, which lost 0 bases and 4 bases, there was a span of 13 bases. The CDR3 consists of 15 residues. In germline, CDR1 is SGHRS, CDR2 YFSETQ. The CDR3 nucleotides read TGCGCCAGCAGCTTGGAACAGGGAGGGGTCACTGAAGCTTTCTTT. It codes for CASSLEQGGVTEAFF.

This rearrangement joins TRBV6-5 to TRBJ2-5; D remains unclear. This CDR3 has 13 amino acids. Germline lookup yields CDR1 MNHEY and CDR2 SVGAGI. V lost 10 bases to trimming and J lost 5 bases, with 17 bases between them. CDR3 DNA: TGTGCCACCTCGACTCCTCCTCGGGAGACCCAGTACTTC. This sequence encodes CATSTPPRETQYF.

The rearrangement joins TRBV7-9 to TRBJ2-2, with D maybe TRBD2 (5 bases). V gave up 2 bases and J gave up 4 bases, with 8 bases separating them. CDR1 and CDR2 from the germline V gene are SEHNR and FQNEAQ (reference sequence). There are 14 residues in the CDR3. The CDR3: CASSLSGFTGELFF. The CDR3, as DNA: TGTGCCAGCAGCTTATCGGGGTTCACCGGGGAGCTGTTTTTT.

V usage is TRBV11-2 and J usage is TRBJ1-2, with D perhaps TRBD1 (6 bases). There are 12 residues in the CDR3. Trimming cost V 0 bases and J 10 bases, with 9 bases left between them. Looked up from germline, CDR1 is SGHAT and CDR2 is FQNNGV. The CDR3: CASSLEGAVYTF. In DNA, the CDR3 is TGTGCCAGCAGCTTAGAGGGGGCAGTCTACACCTTC. The full variable domain, completed using reference TRBV11-2 and TRBJ1-2, is EAGVAQSPRYKIIEKRQSVAFWCNPISGHATLYWYQQILGQGPKLLIQFQNNGVVDDSQLPKDRFSAERLKGVDSTLKIQPAKLEDSAVYLCASSLEGAVYTFGSGTRLTVV.

This clone was counted only a few times. This sequence joins TRBV10-3 and TRBJ2-7; D call uncertain. V lost 3 bases and J lost 0, with 9 bases in between. The length of the CDR3 is 14 residues. Germline V CDR1 and CDR2: ENHRY, SYGVKD. CDR3 in amino acids: CAISEVSSSYEQYF. DNA for the CDR3: TGTGCCATCAGTGAAGTCTCTAGCTCCTACGAGCAGTACTTC.

This clone was seen only once. The rearrangement links TRBV28 to TRBJ1-2; no reliable D call. Trimming removed 9 bases at V and 2 bases at J, with 16 bases between. The CDR3 consists of 14 residues. The V gene's germline CDR1 is MDHEN and CDR2 SYDVKM. The CDR3 is CASIQETGNYGYTF. In DNA form, the CDR3 reads TGTGCCAGTATTCAAGAAACGGGGAACTATGGCTACACCTTC.

Here the CDR3 reads CASSQLGQDFYGYTF. CDR3 bases: TGTGCCAGCAGTCAACTGGGACAGGACTTCTATGGCTACACCTTC. The chain recombines TRBV6-5 with TRBJ1-2; 8 bases are shared with TRBD1. V was clipped by 5 bases and J by 4 bases; unmatched bases: 9. The germline gives CDR1 MNHEY, CDR2 SVGAGI. The CDR3 is 15 amino acids.

This chain connects TRBV6-5 to TRBJ2-3, with D hard to call. Trimming left V 4 bases short and J 8 bases short, with 10 bases between. CDR1 is MNHEY and CDR2 is SVGAGI in the germline V gene. The CDR3 runs to 12 residues. The CDR3 region has the DNA TGTGCCAGCAGTTCCCTTAGAGGTACGCAGTATTTT. Translation gives CASSSLRGTQYF.

The sample holds a few counts of this clone. This chain uses TRBV27 with TRBJ2-2; 8 bases map to TRBD1. The trim removed 2 bases at V and 6 bases at J, leaving 11 bases unmatched. CDR3 length: 17 residues. Germline values: CDR1 MNHEY, CDR2 SMNVEV (reference sequence). DNA of the CDR3: TGTGCCAGCAGTTTAGCGGCGCAGGGGGCGCGGGCCGGGGAGCTGTTTTTT. This encodes CASSLAAQGARAGELFF.

The table lists this clone with a few counts. The chain combines TRBV7-3 with TRBJ2-5; D remains unclear. CDR3 length: 13 amino acids. Germline values: CDR1 SGHTA, CDR2 FQGTGA. The V end lost 1 base, the J end lost 1 base, and 4 bases lay between the germline ends. CDR3 region: CASSLISQETQYF. CDR3 in DNA: TGTGCCAGCAGCTTAATCAGCCAAGAGACCCAGTACTTC.

V and J are TRBV19 and TRBJ1-1; D gene ambiguous. The germline V and J ends were trimmed by 2 bases and 4 bases, with 8 bases remaining between them. Germline V gene lookup returns CDR1 LNHDA and CDR2 SQIVND (reference sequence). The CDR3 consists of 13 residues. CDR3 nucleotides: TGTGCCAGTAGTATACGGCGGGCCACTGAAGCTTTCTTT. Translation: CASSIRRATEAFF.

This clone showed up just a few times. This chain joins TRBV28 and TRBJ1-3, with a tentative D call TRBD1 (6 bases). The V end was cut by 2 bases, the J end by 1 base, with 15 bases between. The CDR3 loop spans 17 amino acids. Germline loops: CDR1 MDHEN, CDR2 SYDVKM. The CDR3, as DNA: TGTGCCAGCAGTTTACAGGGGCGGGGGAGGTCTGGAAACACCATATATTTT. Translating it yields CASSLQGRGRSGNTIYF.

This clone was recorded once. The genes are TRBV2 and TRBJ1-1; D call uncertain. With 5 bases removed from V and 3 bases from J, the gap between germline ends came to 13 bases. Germline loops: CDR1 SNHLY, CDR2 FYNNEI. The CDR3 runs 14 residues. CDR3 sequence (DNA): TGTGCCAGCAGTCAAGGACGGGGAGACACTGAAGCTTTCTTT. Encoded protein: CASSQGRGDTEAFF. The whole variable domain, filled in from reference TRBV2 and TRBJ1-1, reads EPEVTQTPSHQVTQMGQEVILRCVPISNHLYFYWYRQILGQKVEFLVSFYNNEISEKSEIFDDQFSVERPDGSNFTLKIRSTKLEDSAMYFCASSQGRGDTEAFFGQGTRLTVV.

Regarding this clone: Its ends do not fully match the called genes, so a read error is possible. The chain couples TRBV28 to TRBJ1-2, with D perhaps matching TRBD1 (5 bases). Germline CDR1 and CDR2: MDHEN and SYDVKM. The CDR3 contains 12 residues. Here the CDR3 reads CASSPPGGSTNF. The CDR3 coding sequence is TGTGCCAGCAGTCCCCCCGGGGGGTCGACTAACTTC.

V and J are TRBV4-2 and TRBJ2-7; no firm D call. The CDR3 runs 15 residues. Trimming took 1 base from V and 2 from J, leaving 12 bases between them. Germline V CDR1 and CDR2: LGHNA, YNFKEQ. The CDR3 sequence is CASSQVATSPYEQYF. The CDR3 nucleotides read TGTGCCAGCAGCCAAGTTGCTACCTCACCCTACGAGCAGTACTTC.

The rearrangement links TRBV4-2 to TRBJ1-5; TRBD1 agrees at 7 bases. Trimming removed 3 bases from V and 4 bases from J; junction bases left unmatched: 6. The CDR3 runs 15 residues. Germline CDR1 LGHNA, CDR2 YNFKEQ. The CDR3 is CASSQATGRNQPQHF. In DNA, the CDR3 is TGTGCCAGCAGCCAGGCGACAGGGAGAAATCAGCCCCAGCATTTT.

V usage is TRBV7-9 and J usage is TRBJ2-7; D remains unclear. V was shortened by 6 bases and J by 2 bases, with 11 bases between the two germline ends. Germline values: CDR1 SEHNR, CDR2 FQNEAQ (reference sequence). This CDR3 comprises 13 residues. Here the CDR3 reads CASRELSPYEQYF. CDR3 sequence (DNA): TGTGCCAGCAGGGAGTTGTCTCCCTACGAGCAGTACTTC.

The gene calls are TRBV9 and TRBJ1-4; no clear D gene. CDR1 SGDLS and CDR2 YYNGEE come from the germline V gene. The ends were cut back, 0 bases at V and 4 bases at J, with 7 bases in the middle. The length of the CDR3 is 14 residues. DNA for the CDR3: TGTGCCAGCAGCGTAGCCGTAAATAATGAAAAACTGTTTTTT. Amino acids: CASSVAVNNEKLFF.

The CDR3 DNA sequence: TGTGCCAGCAGTCGACAGTTAGGAGAGACCCAGTACTTC. Its translation: CASSRQLGETQYF. This chain uses TRBV12-3 or TRBV12-4 with TRBJ2-5, with D tentatively TRBD1 (5 bases). Trimming left V 5 bases short and J 4 bases short, with 11 bases between. The CDR3 contains 13 residues.